These T cell receptor beta chains were read from a single sample in a study of T cell responses to AZD1222 COVID-19 vaccine. Sequenced by immunoSEQ multiplex PCR; TCRdb stores in-frame clones only, minus some. Here the sample spans approximately 150,000 clones, roughly 92% being singletons. The source was peripheral blood, collected on day 0 of AZD1222 vaccination. The receptor set was obtained from an adult in good health. Both conserved end residues are part of each CDR3. A D gene is named only where the DNA matches it firmly. Clone size appears in some rows only: once, few, many, or a class for an expanded clone.

>NA|NA|TRBV3-1/TRBV3-2|TRBJ2-1
CASSQVGSEQFF
TGTGCCAGCAGCCAAGTCGGGAGTGAGCAGTTCTTC
>TRBD1|NA|TRBV2|TRBJ2-7
CASNYDPGQETYEQYF
TGTGCCAGCAACTACGATCCGGGACAGGAAACCTACGAGCAGTACTTC
>NA|NA|TRBV19|TRBJ1-5
CASTPQGIMGHSNQPQHF
TGTGCCAGTACTCCGCAGGGGATAATGGGTCATAGCAATCAGCCCCAGCATTTT
>TRBD1|NA|TRBV6-5|TRBJ2-1
CASSYRTGYNEQFF
TGTGCCAGCAGTTACAGGACAGGCTACAATGAGCAGTTCTTC
>NA|NA|TRBV6-5|TRBJ2-3
CASRKQGVSTDTQYF
TGTGCCAGCAGAAAACAGGGCGTCAGCACAGATACGCAGTATTTT
>NA|NA|TRBV4-3|TRBJ1-2
CASSQASITGYYGYTF
TGCGCCAGCAGCCAAGCCTCAATAACGGGATACTATGGCTACACCTTC
>TRBD2|NA|TRBV4-2|TRBJ2-1
CASSQVSASGNANEQFF
TGTGCCAGCAGCCAAGTTTCGGCTAGCGGGAACGCGAATGAGCAGTTCTTC
>NA|NA|TRBV28|TRBJ2-2
CASSPTRRELFF
TGTGCCAGCAGTCCCACGCGGAGGGAGCTGTTTTTT
>NA|NA|TRBV19|TRBJ2-7
CASSMDGGWEQYF
TGTGCCAGTAGTATGGACGGCGGTTGGGAGCAGTACTTC
>NA|NA|TRBV3-1/TRBV3-2|TRBJ1-2
CASSLVGTPGYTF
TGTGCCAGCAGCCTAGTCGGGACCCCTGGCTACACCTTC
>NA|NA|TRBV7-9|TRBJ1-1
CASSLGWDGDTEAFF
TGTGCCAGCAGCTTAGGATGGGACGGAGACACTGAAGCTTTCTTT
>NA|NA|TRBV9|TRBJ1-3
CASSVGHSGNTIYF
TGTGCCAGCAGCGTAGGGCATTCTGGAAACACCATATATTTT
>NA|once|TRBV6-5|TRBJ2-7
CASSSGTTYEQYF
TGTGCCAGCAGCTCCGGGACAACATACGAGCAGTACTTC
>TRBD2|NA|TRBV7-9|TRBJ2-5
CASSSGGKETQYF
TGTGCCAGCAGCTCCGGGGGGAAAGAGACCCAGTACTTC
>NA|NA|TRBV7-6|TRBJ2-6
CASSLNSGAGANVLTF
TGTGCCAGCAGCTTAAACTCAGGGGCTGGGGCCAACGTCCTGACTTTC
>TRBD1|NA|TRBV5-4|TRBJ1-1
CASSPRQGETEAFF
TGTGCCAGCAGCCCTCGACAGGGAGAGACTGAAGCTTTCTTT
>NA|NA|TRBV4-2|TRBJ2-5
CASSQVGQQETQYF
TGTGCCAGCAGCCAAGTCGGACAGCAAGAGACCCAGTACTTC
>NA|NA|TRBV6-5|TRBJ1-2
CASSTPRGGWDGYTF
TGTGCCAGCAGTACTCCCCGGGGGGGCTGGGATGGCTACACCTTC
>TRBD2|once|TRBV7-2|TRBJ2-4
CASSLGLAGVMMRKNIQYF
TGTGCCAGCAGCTTAGGACTAGCGGGAGTTATGATGCGCAAAAACATTCAGTACTTC
>TRBD1|NA|TRBV6-4|TRBJ1-2
CASSEGTGSYTF
TGTGCCAGCAGTGAGGGGACAGGGTCCTACACCTTC
>NA|NA|TRBV3-1/TRBV3-2|TRBJ1-4
CASSPPQGAPEKLFF
TGTGCCAGCAGCCCGCCTCAGGGAGCTCCTGAAAAACTGTTTTTT
>TRBD1|NA|TRBV4-1|TRBJ2-3
CASSQVQGTDTQYF
TGCGCCAGCAGCCAAGTACAGGGGACAGATACGCAGTATTTT
>TRBD1|NA|TRBV4-1|TRBJ1-5
CASSLSGQVNQPQHF
TGCGCCAGCAGCCTTTCTGGACAGGTCAATCAGCCCCAGCATTTT
>TRBD2|NA|TRBV7-9|TRBJ2-7
CASSPFGREYEQYF
TGTGCCAGCAGCCCGTTCGGGAGGGAGTACGAGCAGTACTTC
>TRBD1|NA|TRBV19|TRBJ1-5
CASSNPGQAQPQHF
TGTGCCAGTAGTAACCCGGGACAGGCTCAGCCCCAGCATTTT
>NA|NA|TRBV5-1|TRBJ2-5
CASCWQGGVEETQYF
TGCGCCAGCTGCTGGCAGGGAGGTGTCGAAGAGACCCAGTACTTC
>NA|NA|TRBV5-1|TRBJ1-1
CASSLAGAVEAFF
TGCGCCAGCAGCTTGGCAGGGGCCGTTGAAGCTTTCTTT
>TRBD1|NA|TRBV29-1|TRBJ2-7
CSVESSGGQRGGEQYF
TGCAGCGTTGAAAGCTCAGGGGGCCAACGAGGAGGGGAGCAGTACTTC
>NA|NA|TRBV7-9|TRBJ1-1
CASSFGGFVGTEAFF
TGTGCCAGCAGCTTCGGGGGGTTTGTGGGCACTGAAGCTTTCTTT
>TRBD2|NA|TRBV20-1|TRBJ2-1
CSASSIGTTKNEQFF
TGCAGTGCTAGTTCGATCGGGACTACCAAAAATGAGCAGTTCTTC
>TRBD1|NA|TRBV10-2|TRBJ2-7
CASREDRGGYEQYF
TGCGCCAGCAGGGAGGACAGGGGAGGCTACGAGCAGTACTTC
>TRBD2|NA|TRBV7-8|TRBJ2-7
CASSRVGWRGKGSEQYF
TGTGCCAGCAGCCGAGTGGGGTGGCGGGGGAAGGGCTCCGAGCAGTACTTC
>NA|NA|TRBV27|TRBJ1-1
CASMGIQTNTEAFF
TGTGCCAGCATGGGCATCCAGACGAACACTGAAGCTTTCTTT
>NA|NA|TRBV27|TRBJ1-6
CASSSFRDFSSYNSPLHF
TGTGCCAGCAGTTCGTTCAGGGATTTCAGCTCCTATAATTCACCCCTCCACTTT
>NA|NA|TRBV7-2|TRBJ1-6
CASSPRSSYNSPLHF
TGTGCCAGCAGCCCACGAAGCTCCTATAATTCACCCCTCCACTTT
>NA|NA|TRBV20-1|TRBJ1-4
CSASSPEKLFF
TGCAGTGCTAGTAGCCCGGAAAAACTGTTTTTT
>NA|NA|TRBV19|TRBJ2-5
CASSPGRYQETQYF
TGTGCCAGTAGCCCGGGACGGTACCAAGAGACCCAGTACTTC
>TRBD1|few|TRBV2|TRBJ1-2
CASSPGTATLGYTF
TGTGCCAGCAGTCCAGGGACAGCCACTTTGGGCTACACCTTC
>NA|NA|TRBV2|TRBJ1-4
CASSVFGSSNEKLFF
TGTGCCAGCAGTGTGTTCGGCAGCTCTAATGAAAAACTGTTTTTT
>NA|NA|TRBV2|TRBJ2-7
CASSEAKAERAYEQYF
TGTGCCAGCAGTGAAGCGAAGGCTGAAAGGGCCTACGAGCAGTACTTC
>NA|NA|TRBV7-8|TRBJ1-1
CASAPGGATLNTEAFF
TGTGCCAGCGCTCCTGGAGGGGCGACCTTGAACACTGAAGCTTTCTTT